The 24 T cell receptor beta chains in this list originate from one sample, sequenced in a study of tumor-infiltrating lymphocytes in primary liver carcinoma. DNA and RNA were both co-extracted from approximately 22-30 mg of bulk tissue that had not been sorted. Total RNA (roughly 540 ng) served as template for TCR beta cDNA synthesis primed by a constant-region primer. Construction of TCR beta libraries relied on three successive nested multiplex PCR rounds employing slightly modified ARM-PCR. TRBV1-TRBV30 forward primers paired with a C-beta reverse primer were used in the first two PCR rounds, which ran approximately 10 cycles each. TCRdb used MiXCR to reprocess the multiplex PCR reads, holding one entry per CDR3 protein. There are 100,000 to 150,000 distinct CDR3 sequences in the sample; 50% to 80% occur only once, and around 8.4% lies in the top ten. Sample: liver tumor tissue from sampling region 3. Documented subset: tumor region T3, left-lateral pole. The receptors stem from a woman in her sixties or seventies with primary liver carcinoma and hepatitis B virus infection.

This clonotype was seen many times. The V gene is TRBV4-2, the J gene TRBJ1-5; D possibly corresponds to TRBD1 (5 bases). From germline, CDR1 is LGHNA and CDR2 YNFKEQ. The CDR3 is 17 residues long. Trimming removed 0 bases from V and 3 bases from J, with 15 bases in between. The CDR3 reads CASSQELQVGSNQPQHF. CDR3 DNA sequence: TGTGCCAGCAGCCAAGAACTACAGGTAGGCTCCAATCAGCCCCAGCATTTT.

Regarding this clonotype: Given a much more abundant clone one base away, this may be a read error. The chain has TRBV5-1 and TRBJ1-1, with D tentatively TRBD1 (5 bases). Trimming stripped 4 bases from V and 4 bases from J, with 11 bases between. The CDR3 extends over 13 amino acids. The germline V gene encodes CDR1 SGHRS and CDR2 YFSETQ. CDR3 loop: CASSTWGGTEAFF. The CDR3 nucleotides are TGCGCCAGCAGCACTTGGGGCGGCACTGAAGCTTTCTTT.

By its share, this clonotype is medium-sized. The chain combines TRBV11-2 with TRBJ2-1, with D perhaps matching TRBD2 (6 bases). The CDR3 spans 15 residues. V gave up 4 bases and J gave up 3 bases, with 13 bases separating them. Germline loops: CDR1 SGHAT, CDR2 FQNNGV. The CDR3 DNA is TGTGCCAGCAGCTCCGGGACTGCAGACTACAATGAGCAGTTCTTC. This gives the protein CASSSGTADYNEQFF.

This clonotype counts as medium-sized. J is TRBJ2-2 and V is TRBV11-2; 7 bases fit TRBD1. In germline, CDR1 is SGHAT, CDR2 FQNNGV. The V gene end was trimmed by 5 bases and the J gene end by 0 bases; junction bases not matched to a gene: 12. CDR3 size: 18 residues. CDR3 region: CASSRGGSYIANTGELFF. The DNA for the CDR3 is TGTGCCAGCAGCCGAGGGGGCTCTTATATCGCGAACACCGGGGAGCTGTTTTTT.

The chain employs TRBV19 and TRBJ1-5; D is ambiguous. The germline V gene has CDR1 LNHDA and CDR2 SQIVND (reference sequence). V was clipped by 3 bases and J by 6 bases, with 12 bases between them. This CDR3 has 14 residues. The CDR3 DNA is TGTGCCAGTAGTATCGGCGGGTGGGGTCAGCCCCAGCATTTT. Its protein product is CASSIGGWGQPQHF.

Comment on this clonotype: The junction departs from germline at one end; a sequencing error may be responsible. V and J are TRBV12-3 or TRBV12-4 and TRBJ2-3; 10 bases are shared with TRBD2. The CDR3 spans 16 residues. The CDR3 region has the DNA TGTGCCAACAGTTTTGGTAGCGGGAGGAGGGCAGATACGCAGTATTTT. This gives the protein CANSFGSGRRADTQYF.

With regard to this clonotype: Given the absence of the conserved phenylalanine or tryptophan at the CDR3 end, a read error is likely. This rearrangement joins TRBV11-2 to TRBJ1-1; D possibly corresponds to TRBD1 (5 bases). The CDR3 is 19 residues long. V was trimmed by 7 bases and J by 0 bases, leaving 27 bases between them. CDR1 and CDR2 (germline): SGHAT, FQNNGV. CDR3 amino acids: CASNSLIRTGGVMNTEAFL. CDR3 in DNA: TGTGCCAGCAACTCCTTAATTCGGACGGGGGGGGTCATGAACACTGAAGCTTTCCTT.

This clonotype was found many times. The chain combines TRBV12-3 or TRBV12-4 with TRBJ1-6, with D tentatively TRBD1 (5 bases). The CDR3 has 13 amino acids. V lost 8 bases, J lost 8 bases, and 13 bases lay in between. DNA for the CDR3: TGTGCCAGCCGCCCCGGGGGAGATTCACCCCTCCACTTT. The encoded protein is CASRPGGDSPLHF.

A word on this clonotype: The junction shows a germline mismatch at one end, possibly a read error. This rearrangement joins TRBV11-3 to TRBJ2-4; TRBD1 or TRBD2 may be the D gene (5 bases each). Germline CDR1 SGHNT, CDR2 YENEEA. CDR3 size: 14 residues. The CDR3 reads CASSLTIGTNIQYF. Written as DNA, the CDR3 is TGTGCCAGTAGCTTAACTATCGGGACAAACATTCAGTACTTC.

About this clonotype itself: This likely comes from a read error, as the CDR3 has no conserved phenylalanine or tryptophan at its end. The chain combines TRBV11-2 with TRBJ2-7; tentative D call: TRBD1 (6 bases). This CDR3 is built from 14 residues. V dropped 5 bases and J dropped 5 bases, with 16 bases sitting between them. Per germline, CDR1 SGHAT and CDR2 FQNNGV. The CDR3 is CASSPDRTSDEQYL. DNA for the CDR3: TGTGCCAGCAGCCCCGACAGGACCTCGGACGAGCAGTACCTC.

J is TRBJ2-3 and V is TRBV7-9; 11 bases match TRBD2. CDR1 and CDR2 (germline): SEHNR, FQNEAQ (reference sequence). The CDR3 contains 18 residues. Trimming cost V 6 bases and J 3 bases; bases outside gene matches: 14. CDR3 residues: CASRKRIIAGGRTDTQYF. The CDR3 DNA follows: TGTGCCAGCAGAAAAAGGATTATAGCGGGAGGGCGGACAGATACGCAGTATTTT.

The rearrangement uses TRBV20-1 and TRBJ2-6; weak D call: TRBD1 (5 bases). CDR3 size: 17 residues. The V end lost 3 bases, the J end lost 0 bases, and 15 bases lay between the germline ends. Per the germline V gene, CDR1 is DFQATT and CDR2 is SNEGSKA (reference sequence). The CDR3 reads CSASGGKTGSGANVLTF. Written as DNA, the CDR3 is TGCAGTGCTAGTGGCGGAAAAACAGGCTCTGGGGCCAACGTCCTGACTTTC.

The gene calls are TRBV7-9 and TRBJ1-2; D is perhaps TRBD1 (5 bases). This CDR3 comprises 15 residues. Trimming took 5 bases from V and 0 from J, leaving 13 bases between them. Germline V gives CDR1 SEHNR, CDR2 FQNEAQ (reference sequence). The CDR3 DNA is TGTGCCAGCAGCGCCCGGGGCTCCACTAACTATGGCTACACCTTC. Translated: CASSARGSTNYGYTF.

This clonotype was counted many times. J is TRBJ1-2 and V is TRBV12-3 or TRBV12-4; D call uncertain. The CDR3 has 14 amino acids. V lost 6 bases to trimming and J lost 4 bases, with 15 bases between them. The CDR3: CASRARGAVYGYTF. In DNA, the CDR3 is TGTGCCAGCAGGGCGCGGGGAGCCGTCTATGGCTACACCTTC.

CDR3: CASRATGTESEQYF. DNA of the CDR3: TGCGCCAGCAGGGCGACGGGGACCGAATCCGAGCAGTACTTC. The chain links TRBV5-1 to TRBJ2-7; D could derive from TRBD1 or TRBD2 (5 bases each). The CDR3 covers 14 residues. Trimming left V 5 bases short and J 6 bases short, with 18 bases between. Germline lookup yields CDR1 SGHRS and CDR2 YFSETQ.

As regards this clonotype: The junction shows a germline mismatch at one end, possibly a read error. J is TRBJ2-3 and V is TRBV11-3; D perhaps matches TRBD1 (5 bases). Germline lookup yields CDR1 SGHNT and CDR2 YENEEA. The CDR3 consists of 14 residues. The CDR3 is CASSLRTTIDTQNF. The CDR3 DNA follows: TGTGCCAGCAGCTTAAGGACAACCATAGATACACAGAATTTT.

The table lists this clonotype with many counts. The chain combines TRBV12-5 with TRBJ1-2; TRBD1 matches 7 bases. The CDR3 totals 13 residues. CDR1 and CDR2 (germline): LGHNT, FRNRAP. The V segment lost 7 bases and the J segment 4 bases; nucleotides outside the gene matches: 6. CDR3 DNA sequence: TGTGCTAGTGCTCCCGGGACAGCCTATGGCTACACCTTC. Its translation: CASAPGTAYGYTF.

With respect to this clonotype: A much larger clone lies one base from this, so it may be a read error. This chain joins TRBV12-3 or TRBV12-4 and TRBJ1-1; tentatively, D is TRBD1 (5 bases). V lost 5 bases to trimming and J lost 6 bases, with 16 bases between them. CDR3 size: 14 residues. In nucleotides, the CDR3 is TGTGCCAGCAGTCCCGGGACGGTGCAACCTGAAGCTTTCTTT. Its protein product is CASSPGTVQPEAFF.

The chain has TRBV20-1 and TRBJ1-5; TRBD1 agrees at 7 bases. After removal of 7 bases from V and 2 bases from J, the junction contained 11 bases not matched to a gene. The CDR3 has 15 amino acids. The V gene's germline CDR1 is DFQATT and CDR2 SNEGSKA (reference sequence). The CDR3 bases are TGCAGTGTGACCAGACAGGGCGACGGCAATCAGCCCCAGCATTTT. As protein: CSVTRQGDGNQPQHF.

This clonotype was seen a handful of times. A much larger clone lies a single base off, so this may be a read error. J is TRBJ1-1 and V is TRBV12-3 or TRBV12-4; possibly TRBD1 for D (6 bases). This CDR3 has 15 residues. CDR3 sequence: CACSPFGQMNTEAFF. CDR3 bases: TGTGCCTGCAGTCCGTTCGGACAGATGAACACTGAAGCTTTCTTT.

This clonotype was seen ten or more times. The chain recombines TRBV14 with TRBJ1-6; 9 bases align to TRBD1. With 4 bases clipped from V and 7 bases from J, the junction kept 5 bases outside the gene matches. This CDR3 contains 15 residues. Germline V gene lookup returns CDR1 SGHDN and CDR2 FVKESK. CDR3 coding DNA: TGTGCCAGCAGCCCCTTGGACAGGGGAAATTCACCCCTCCACTTT. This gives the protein CASSPLDRGNSPLHF.

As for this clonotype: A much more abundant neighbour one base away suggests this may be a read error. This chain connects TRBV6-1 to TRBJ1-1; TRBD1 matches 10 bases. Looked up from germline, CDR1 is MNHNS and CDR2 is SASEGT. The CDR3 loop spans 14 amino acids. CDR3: CVSSDRGQGTEAFF. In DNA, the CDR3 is TGTGTCAGCAGTGACAGGGGGCAAGGCACTGAAGCTTTCTTT.

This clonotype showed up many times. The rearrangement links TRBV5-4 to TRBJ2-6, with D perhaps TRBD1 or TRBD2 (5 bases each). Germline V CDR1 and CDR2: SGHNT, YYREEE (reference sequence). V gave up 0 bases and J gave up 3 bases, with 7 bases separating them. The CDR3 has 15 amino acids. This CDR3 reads CASSLGGSGANVLTF. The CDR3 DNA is TGTGCCAGCAGCTTGGGGGGGAGTGGGGCCAACGTCCTGACTTTC.

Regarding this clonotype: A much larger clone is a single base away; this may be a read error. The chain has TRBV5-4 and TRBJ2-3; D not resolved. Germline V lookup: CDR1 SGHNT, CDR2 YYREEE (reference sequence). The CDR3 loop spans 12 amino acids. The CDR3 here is CANSLGEDTQYF. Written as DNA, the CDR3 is TGTGCCAACAGCTTGGGCGAGGATACGCAGTATTTT.